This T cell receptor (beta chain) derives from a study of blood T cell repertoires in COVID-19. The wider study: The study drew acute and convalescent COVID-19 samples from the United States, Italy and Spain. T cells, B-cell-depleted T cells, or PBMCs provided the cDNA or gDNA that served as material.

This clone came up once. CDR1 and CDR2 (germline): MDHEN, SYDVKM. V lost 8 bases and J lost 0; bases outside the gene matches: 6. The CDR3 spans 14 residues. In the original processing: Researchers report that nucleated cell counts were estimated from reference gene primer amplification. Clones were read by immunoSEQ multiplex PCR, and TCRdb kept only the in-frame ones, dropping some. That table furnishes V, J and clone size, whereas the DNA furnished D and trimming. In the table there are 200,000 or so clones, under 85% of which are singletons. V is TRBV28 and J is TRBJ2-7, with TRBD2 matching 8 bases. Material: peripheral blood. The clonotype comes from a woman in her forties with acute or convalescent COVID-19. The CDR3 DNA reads TGTGCCAGCGAGACTAGCGTAAGCTCCTACGAGCAGTACTTC. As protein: CASETSVSSYEQYF.